This T cell receptor beta chain was identified during a study of blood T cells in healthy people across ages. Concerning this clonotype: Sequence at one end of the junction differs from germline and may be a read error.

The CDR3 sequence is 13 residues long. CDR1 is DFQATT, CDR2 SNEGSKA, per germline (reference sequence). A J-beta primer mix and a sample-barcoded 5' primer were used in a second PCR of roughly 7 to 12 cycles. TCRdb independently ran MiXCR on the 5' RACE reads; one entry per CDR3 protein. The table shows 750,000 to 1,000,000 distinct CDR3 sequences, with almost 30% occurring only once. The same data also went into a second study, on T cells of mothers and their children.

This sequence joins TRBV20-1 and TRBJ1-2; D is perhaps TRBD1 (5 bases). The clonotype originates from a woman aged 40 to 50 in good health. Sequences were obtained from blood. CDR3 DNA sequence: TGCAGTGCTAGTCTTGGGACGAGAGATGGCTGCACCTTC. Its translation: CSASLGTRDGCTF.